Below, 5 T cell receptor beta chains from the same sample are listed, as sequenced in a study of CD8+ T cells in alopecia areata. Treatment here: oral pan-JAK inhibitor, 5-10 mg twice daily. RNA was extracted and reverse transcribed into cDNA as the sequencing template. TCRdb keeps only in-frame clones here, not all; method: immunoSEQ multiplex PCR. The table records a few hundred thousand clones, 30% to 40% of them present only once. This material consisted of CD4+ T cells sorted from blood, taken between weeks 30 and 35, from a patient treated with tofacitinib. The receptors stem from a human donor with alopecia areata.

The J gene is TRBJ2-2, the V gene TRBV4-1, with a weak D call TRBD2 (5 bases). The V end was cut by 1 base, the J end by 9 bases, with 15 bases between. The CDR3 contains 15 residues. Germline CDR1 and CDR2: MGHRA and YSYEKL. Here the CDR3 reads CASSQGQRTARELFF. The CDR3 DNA sequence: TGCGCCAGCAGCCAAGGCCAACGGACTGCCCGGGAGCTGTTTTTT.

The chain is built from TRBV2 and TRBJ1-2; possibly TRBD1 for D (6 bases). The CDR3 length is 13 residues. CDR1 is SNHLY, CDR2 FYNNEI, per germline. Deletions cut 5 bases from V and 6 bases from J, with 13 bases between. CDR3 coding DNA: TGTGCCAGCAGTCGGACAGTCATAAATGGCTACACCTTC. The encoded protein is CASSRTVINGYTF.

With respect to this clone: The junction does not match germline at one end; this may be a read error. J is TRBJ2-5 and V is TRBV30; TRBD1 or TRBD2 may be the D gene (6 bases each). Germline CDR1 is GTSNPN and CDR2 is SVGIG (reference sequence). This CDR3 has 12 residues. The CDR3 DNA reads TGTGCCCGGAGGGGGAACCAAGAGACCCAGTACTTC. Its translation: CARRGNQETQYF.

This clone was seen only once. The chain has TRBV4-1 and TRBJ1-2; D gene ambiguous. Looked up from germline, CDR1 is MGHRA and CDR2 is YSYEKL. CDR3 length equals 16 residues. Trimming cost V 0 bases and J 0 bases, with 11 bases left between them. The CDR3, as DNA: TGCGCCAGCAGCCAAGATTACACCTATTCTAACTATGGCTACACCTTC. Its translation is CASSQDYTYSNYGYTF.

The V call is TRBV27, the J call TRBJ1-1; TRBD1 aligns across 7 bases. The germline gives CDR1 MNHEY, CDR2 SMNVEV (reference sequence). Trimming took 6 bases from V and 5 from J; bases not matched to a gene: 12. The CDR3 sequence is 15 residues long. CDR3 coding DNA: TGTGCCAGCAGGCCCCAGGTCAGGGGGGAGACTGAAGCTTTCTTT. It is translated as CASRPQVRGETEAFF.